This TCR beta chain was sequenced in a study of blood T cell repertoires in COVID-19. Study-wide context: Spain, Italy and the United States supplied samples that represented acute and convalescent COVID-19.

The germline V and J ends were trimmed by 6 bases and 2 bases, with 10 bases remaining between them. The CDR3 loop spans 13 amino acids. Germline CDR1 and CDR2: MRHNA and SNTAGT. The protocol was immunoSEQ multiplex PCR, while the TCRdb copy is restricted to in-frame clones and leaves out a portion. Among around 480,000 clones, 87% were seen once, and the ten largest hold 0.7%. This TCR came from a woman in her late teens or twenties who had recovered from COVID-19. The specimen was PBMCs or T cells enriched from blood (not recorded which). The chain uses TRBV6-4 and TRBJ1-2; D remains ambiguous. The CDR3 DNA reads TGTGCCAGCAGACCGGACTTGAACTATGGCTACACCTTC. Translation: CASRPDLNYGYTF.